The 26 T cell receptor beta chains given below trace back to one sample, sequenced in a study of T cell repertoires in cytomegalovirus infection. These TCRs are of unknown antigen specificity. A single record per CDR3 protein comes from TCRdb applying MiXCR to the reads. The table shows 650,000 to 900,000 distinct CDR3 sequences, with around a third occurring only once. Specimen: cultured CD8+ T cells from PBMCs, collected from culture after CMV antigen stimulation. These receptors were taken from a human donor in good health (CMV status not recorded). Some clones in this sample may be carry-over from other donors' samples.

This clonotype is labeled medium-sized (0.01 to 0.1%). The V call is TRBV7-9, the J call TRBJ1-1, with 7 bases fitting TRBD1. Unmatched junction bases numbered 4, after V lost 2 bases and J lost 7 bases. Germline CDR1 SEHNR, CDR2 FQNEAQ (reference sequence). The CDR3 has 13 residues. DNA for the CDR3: TGTGCCAGCAGCTTACTTCGGGACAGTGAAGCTTTCTTT. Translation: CASSLLRDSEAFF. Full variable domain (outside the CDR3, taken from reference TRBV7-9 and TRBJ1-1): DTGVSQNPRHKITKRGQNVTFRCDPISEHNRLYWYRQTLGQGPEFLTYFQNEAQLEKSRLLSDRFSAERPKGSFSTLEIQRTEQGDSAMYLCASSLLRDSEAFFGQGTRLTVV.

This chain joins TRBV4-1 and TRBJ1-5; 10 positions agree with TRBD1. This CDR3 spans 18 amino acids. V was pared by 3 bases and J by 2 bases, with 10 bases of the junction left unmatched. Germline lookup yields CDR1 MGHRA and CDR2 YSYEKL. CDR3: CASSQPRDRGRGNQPQHF. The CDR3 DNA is TGCGCCAGCAGCCAGCCCCGGGACAGGGGAAGAGGCAATCAGCCCCAGCATTTT.

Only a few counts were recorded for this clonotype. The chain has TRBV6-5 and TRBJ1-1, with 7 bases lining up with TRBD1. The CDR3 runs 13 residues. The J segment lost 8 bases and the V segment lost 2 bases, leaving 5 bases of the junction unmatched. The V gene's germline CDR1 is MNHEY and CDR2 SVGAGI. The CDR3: CASSYLRDREAFF. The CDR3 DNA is TGTGCCAGCAGTTACCTAAGGGACAGAGAAGCTTTCTTT.

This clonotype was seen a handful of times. This CDR3 reads CASSAIPGQAPYEQYF. The CDR3 DNA sequence: TGTGCCAGCAGTGCAATCCCGGGACAGGCCCCCTACGAGCAGTACTTC. The chain links TRBV27 to TRBJ2-7, with 8 nucleotides matching TRBD1. The V gene's germline CDR1 is MNHEY and CDR2 SMNVEV (reference sequence). Trimming removed 5 bases from V and 2 bases from J; junction bases left unmatched: 11. The CDR3 runs 16 residues.

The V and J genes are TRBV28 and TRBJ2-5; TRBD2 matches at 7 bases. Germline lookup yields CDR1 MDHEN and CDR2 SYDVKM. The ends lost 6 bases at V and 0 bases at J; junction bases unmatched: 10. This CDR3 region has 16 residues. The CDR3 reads CASRTPAGRDQETQYF. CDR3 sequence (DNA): TGTGCCAGCAGAACCCCAGCGGGGAGAGACCAAGAGACCCAGTACTTC.

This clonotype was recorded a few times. This CDR3 is CASVEAGVNTEAFF. CDR3 coding DNA: TGTGCCAGCGTAGAGGCAGGGGTAAACACTGAAGCTTTCTTT. The chain is built from TRBV12-3 or TRBV12-4 and TRBJ1-1; D perhaps matches TRBD1 (6 bases). CDR3 length equals 14 residues. Trimming removed 8 bases from V and 2 bases from J, with 15 bases in between.

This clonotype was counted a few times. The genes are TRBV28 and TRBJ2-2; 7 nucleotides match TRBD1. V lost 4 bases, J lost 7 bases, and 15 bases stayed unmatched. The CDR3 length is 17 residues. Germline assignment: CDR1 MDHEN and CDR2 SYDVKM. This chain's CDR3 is CASSSPRQGWGIGELFF. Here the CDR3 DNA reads TGTGCCAGCAGTTCCCCCAGACAGGGCTGGGGGATCGGGGAGCTGTTTTTT.

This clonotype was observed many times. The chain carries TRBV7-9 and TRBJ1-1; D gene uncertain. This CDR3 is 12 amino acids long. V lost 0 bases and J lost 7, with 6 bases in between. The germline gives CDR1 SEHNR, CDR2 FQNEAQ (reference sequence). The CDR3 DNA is TGTGCCAGCAGCTTAGCCTCGGATGAAGCTTTCTTT. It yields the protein CASSLASDEAFF.

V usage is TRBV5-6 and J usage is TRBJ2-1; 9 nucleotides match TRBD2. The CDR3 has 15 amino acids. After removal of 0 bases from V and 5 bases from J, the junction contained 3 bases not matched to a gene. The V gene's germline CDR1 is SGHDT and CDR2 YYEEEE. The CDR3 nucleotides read TGTGCCAGCAGCTTGGCTGGGACTAGCCACAATGAGCAGTTCTTC. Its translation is CASSLAGTSHNEQFF.

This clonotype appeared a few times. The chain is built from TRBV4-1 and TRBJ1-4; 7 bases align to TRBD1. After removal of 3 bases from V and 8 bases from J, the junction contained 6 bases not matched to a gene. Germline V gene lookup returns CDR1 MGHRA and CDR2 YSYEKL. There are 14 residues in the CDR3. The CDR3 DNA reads TGCGCCAGCAGCCACAATCCGGGACAGGAAAAACTGTTTTTT. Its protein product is CASSHNPGQEKLFF.

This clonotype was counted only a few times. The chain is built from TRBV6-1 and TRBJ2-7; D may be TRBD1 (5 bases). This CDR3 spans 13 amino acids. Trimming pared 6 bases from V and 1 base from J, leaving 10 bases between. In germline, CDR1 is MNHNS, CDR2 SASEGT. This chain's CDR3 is CASRPPGSYEQYV. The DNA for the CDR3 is TGTGCCAGCAGACCCCCAGGGTCCTACGAGCAGTACGTC.

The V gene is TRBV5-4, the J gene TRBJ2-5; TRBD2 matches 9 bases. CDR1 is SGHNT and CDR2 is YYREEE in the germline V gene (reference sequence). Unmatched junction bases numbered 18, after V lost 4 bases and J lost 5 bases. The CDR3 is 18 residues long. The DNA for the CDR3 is TGTGCCAGCAGCGGCCTTCCTGTTGGCGGGGGGGACTATGAGACCCAGTACTTC. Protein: CASSGLPVGGGDYETQYF.

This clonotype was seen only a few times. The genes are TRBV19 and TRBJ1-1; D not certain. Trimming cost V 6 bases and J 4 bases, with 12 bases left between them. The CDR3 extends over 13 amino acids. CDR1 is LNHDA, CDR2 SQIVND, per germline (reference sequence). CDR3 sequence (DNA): TGTGCCAGTAGCTTTCGACCTTTCACTGAAGCTTTCTTT. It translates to CASSFRPFTEAFF.

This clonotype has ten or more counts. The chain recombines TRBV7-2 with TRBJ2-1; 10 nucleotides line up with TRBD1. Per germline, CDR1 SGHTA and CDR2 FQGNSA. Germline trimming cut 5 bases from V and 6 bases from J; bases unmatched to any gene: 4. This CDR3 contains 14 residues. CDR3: CASSAGTGVNEQFF. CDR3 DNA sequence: TGTGCCAGCAGCGCCGGGACAGGGGTCAATGAGCAGTTCTTC.

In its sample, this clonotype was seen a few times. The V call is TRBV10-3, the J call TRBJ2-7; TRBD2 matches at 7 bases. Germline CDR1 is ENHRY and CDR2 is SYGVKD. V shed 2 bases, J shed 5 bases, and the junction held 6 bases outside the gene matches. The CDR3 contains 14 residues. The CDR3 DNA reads TGTGCCATCAGTGAGAGACTAGCTAGCCACGAGCAGTACTTC. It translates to CAISERLASHEQYF.

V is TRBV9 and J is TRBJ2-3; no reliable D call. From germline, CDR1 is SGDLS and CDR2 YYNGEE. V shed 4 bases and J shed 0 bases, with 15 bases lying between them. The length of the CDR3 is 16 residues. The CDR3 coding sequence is TGTGCCAGCAGCCCCCGTAGACCTCCTAGCACAGATACGCAGTATTTT. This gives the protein CASSPRRPPSTDTQYF.

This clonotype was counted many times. In nucleotides, the CDR3 is TGTGCCAGCAGTCCTTATGGAGGGGCCTATAGCAATCAGCCCCAGCATTTT. This translates into CASSPYGGAYSNQPQHF. The chain joins TRBV7-8 to TRBJ1-5; D is perhaps TRBD1 (5 bases). The CDR3 extends over 17 amino acids. The V end lost 6 bases, the J end lost 0 bases, and 18 bases lay between the germline ends. The germline V gene encodes CDR1 SGHVS and CDR2 FQNEAQ.

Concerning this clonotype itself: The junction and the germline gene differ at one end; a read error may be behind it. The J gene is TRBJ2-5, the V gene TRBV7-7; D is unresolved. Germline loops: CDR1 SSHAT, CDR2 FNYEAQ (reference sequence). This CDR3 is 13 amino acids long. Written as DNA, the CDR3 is TGTGCTAGCAACTTAAACAGAAAAGAGACCCAGTACTTC. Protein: CASNLNRKETQYF.

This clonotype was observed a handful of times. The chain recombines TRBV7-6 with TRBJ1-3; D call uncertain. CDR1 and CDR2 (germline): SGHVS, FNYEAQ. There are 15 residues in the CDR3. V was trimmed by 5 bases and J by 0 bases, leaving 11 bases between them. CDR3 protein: CASSHDGSSGNTIYF. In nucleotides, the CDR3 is TGTGCCAGCAGCCACGACGGAAGCTCTGGAAACACCATATATTTT.

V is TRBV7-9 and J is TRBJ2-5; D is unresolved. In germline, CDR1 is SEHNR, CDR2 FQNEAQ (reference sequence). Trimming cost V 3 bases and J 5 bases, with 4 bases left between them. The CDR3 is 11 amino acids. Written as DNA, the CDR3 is TGTGCCAGCAGCTTTTACGAGACCCAGTACTTC. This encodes CASSFYETQYF. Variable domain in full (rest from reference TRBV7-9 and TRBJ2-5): DTGVSQNPRHKITKRGQNVTFRCDPISEHNRLYWYRQTLGQGPEFLTYFQNEAQLEKSRLLSDRFSAERPKGSFSTLEIQRTEQGDSAMYLCASSFYETQYFGPGTRLLVL.

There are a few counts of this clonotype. DNA for the CDR3: TGTGCCAGCAGTTACTCGAACGAGCAGTACGTC. Its translation is CASSYSNEQYV. This rearrangement joins TRBV6-2 or TRBV6-3 to TRBJ2-7; no reliable D call. The CDR3 length is 11 residues. Trimming removed 0 bases at V and 5 bases at J, with 2 bases between. Germline values: CDR1 MNHEY, CDR2 SVGEGT.

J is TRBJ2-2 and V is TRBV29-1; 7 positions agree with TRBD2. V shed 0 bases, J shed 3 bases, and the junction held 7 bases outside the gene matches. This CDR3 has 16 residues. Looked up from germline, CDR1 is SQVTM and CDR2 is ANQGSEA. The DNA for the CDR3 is TGCAGCGTTGAAGACAACGGGGGGTCGGACACCGGGGAGCTGTTTTTT. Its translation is CSVEDNGGSDTGELFF.

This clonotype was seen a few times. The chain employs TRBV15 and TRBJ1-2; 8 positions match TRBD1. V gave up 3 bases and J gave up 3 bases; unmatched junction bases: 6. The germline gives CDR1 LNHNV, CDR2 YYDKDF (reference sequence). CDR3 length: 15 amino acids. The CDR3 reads CATSSGLGQDYGYTF. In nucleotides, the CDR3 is TGTGCCACCAGCAGCGGCCTGGGACAGGACTATGGCTACACCTTC.

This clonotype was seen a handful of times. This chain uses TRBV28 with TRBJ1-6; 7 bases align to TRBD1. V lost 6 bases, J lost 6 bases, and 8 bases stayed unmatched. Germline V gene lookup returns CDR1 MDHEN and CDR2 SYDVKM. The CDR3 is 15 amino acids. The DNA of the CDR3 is TGTGCCAGCAGCCCCCGGGACAGAGGTAATTCACCCCTCCACTTT. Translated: CASSPRDRGNSPLHF. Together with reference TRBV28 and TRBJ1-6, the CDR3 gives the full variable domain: DVKVTQSSRYLVKRTGEKVFLECVQDMDHENMFWYRQDPGLGLRLIYFSYDVKMKEKGDIPEGYSVSREKKERFSLILESASTNQTSMYLCASSPRDRGNSPLHFGNGTRLTVT.

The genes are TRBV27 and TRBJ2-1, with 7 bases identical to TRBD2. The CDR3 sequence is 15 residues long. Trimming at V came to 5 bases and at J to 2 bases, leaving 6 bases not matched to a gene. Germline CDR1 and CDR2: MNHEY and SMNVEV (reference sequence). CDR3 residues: CASSTQRGPYNEQFF. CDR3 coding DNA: TGTGCCAGCAGTACCCAGCGGGGACCCTACAATGAGCAGTTCTTC.

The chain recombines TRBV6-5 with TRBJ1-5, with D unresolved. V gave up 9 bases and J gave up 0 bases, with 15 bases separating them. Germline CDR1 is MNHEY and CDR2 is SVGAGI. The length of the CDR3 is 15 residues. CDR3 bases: TGTGCCAGTCAGGTGCGGGTCTTTAGCAATCAGCCCCAGCATTTT. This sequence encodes CASQVRVFSNQPQHF.